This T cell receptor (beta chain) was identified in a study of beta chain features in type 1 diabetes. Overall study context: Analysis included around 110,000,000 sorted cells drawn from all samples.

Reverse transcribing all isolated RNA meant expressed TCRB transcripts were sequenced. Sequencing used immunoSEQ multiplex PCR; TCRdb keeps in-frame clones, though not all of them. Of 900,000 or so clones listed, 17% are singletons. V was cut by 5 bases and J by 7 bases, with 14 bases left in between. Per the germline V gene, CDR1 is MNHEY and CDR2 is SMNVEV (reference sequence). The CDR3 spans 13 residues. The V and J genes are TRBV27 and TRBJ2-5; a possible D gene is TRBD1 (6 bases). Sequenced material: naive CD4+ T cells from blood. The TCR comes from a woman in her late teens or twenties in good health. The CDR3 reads CASSPGTLGTQYF. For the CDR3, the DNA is TGTGCCAGCAGTCCTGGGACACTAGGGACCCAGTACTTC.